The 23 T cell receptor beta chains below were found in one sample sequenced in a study of blood T cells in healthy people across ages. Primers used in a second PCR of about 6 to 11 cycles were a sample-barcoded 5' primer and a J-beta primer mix. One entry per CDR3 protein, called by TCRdb with MiXCR from the 5' RACE reads. Here the sample spans around 1.5 million distinct CDR3 sequences, around 42% being singletons. The specimen sequenced was blood. These TCRs come from a woman between 18 and 29 years old in good health.

This clonotype appeared a few times. The V gene is TRBV4-2, the J gene TRBJ2-7; D unresolved. V lost 0 bases, J lost 0 bases, and 6 bases lay in between. The length of the CDR3 is 14 residues. Germline CDR1 and CDR2: LGHNA and YNFKEQ. The CDR3 reads CASSQDADSYEQYF. The CDR3 DNA reads TGTGCCAGCAGCCAAGACGCAGACTCCTACGAGCAGTACTTC.

The rearrangement links TRBV7-8 to TRBJ1-1; D may be TRBD1 (5 bases). V lost 5 bases, J lost 7 bases, and 17 bases lay in between. The CDR3 is made up of 14 amino acids. CDR1 SGHVS and CDR2 FQNEAQ come from the germline V gene. The CDR3 coding sequence is TGTGCCAGCAGCCCTGGGACCGTAGATTTTGAAGCTTTCTTT. It encodes CASSPGTVDFEAFF.

The count of this clonotype is one. The rearrangement links TRBV24-1 to TRBJ2-3, with TRBD1 identical over 9 bases. This CDR3 spans 17 amino acids. The V and J ends lost 4 bases and 3 bases, in that order; junction bases with no gene match: 10. Looked up from germline, CDR1 is KGHDR and CDR2 is SFDVKD. CDR3 amino acids: CATSEATQGARTDTQYF. CDR3 coding DNA: TGTGCCACCAGTGAGGCCACACAGGGGGCCCGAACAGATACGCAGTATTTT.

The chain combines TRBV20-1 with TRBJ2-1; 8 nucleotides agree with TRBD2. With V trimmed by 6 bases and J by 0 bases, 4 bases remained unmatched. Germline CDR1 is DFQATT and CDR2 is SNEGSKA (reference sequence). This CDR3 region has 14 residues. Written as DNA, the CDR3 is TGCAGTGCGCAGCGGGGGCCCTCCTACAATGAGCAGTTCTTC. Encoded protein: CSAQRGPSYNEQFF.

The rearrangement links TRBV7-9 to TRBJ1-2; TRBD1 aligns across 11 bases. This CDR3 is built from 16 residues. V was clipped by 1 base and J by 4 bases; unmatched bases: 5. Germline values: CDR1 SEHNR, CDR2 FQNEAQ (reference sequence). The CDR3 reads CASSLVLGTGGYGYTF. In DNA form, the CDR3 reads TGTGCCAGCAGCTTAGTCCTCGGGACAGGGGGCTATGGCTACACCTTC.

This sequence joins TRBV27 and TRBJ2-6; D possibly uses TRBD1 or TRBD2 (6 bases each). V dropped 5 bases and J dropped 1 base, with 18 bases sitting between them. Germline CDR1 MNHEY, CDR2 SMNVEV (reference sequence). There are 18 residues in the CDR3. The CDR3: CASSPRRGLLSGANVLTF. The CDR3 nucleotides are TGTGCCAGCAGTCCTCGCCGGGGGCTATTGTCTGGGGCCAACGTCCTGACTTTC.

The chain is built from TRBV27 and TRBJ1-5; no firm D call. V lost 5 bases and J lost 0, with 11 bases in between. This CDR3 is 15 amino acids long. Germline V CDR1 and CDR2: MNHEY, SMNVEV (reference sequence). CDR3 amino acids: CASSVSFYSNQPQHF. DNA for the CDR3: TGTGCCAGCAGTGTTTCTTTCTATAGCAATCAGCCCCAGCATTTT.

This clonotype was recorded once. The chain couples TRBV20-1 to TRBJ2-1; D is perhaps TRBD2 (5 bases). The DNA end favors TRBJ2-7, so the J call may be wrong. From germline, CDR1 is DFQATT and CDR2 SNEGSKA (reference sequence). The CDR3 contains 17 residues. The DNA for the CDR3 is TGCAGTGCTAGACCTACTAGTGACGGTTCACTCTACAATGAGCAGTACTTC. It yields the protein CSARPTSDGSLYNEQYF.

This clonotype was seen just once. This sequence joins TRBV5-1 and TRBJ2-3, with 9 bases fitting TRBD1. The CDR3 is made up of 16 amino acids. CDR1 is SGHRS and CDR2 is YFSETQ in the germline V gene. V trimming: 3 bases; J trimming: 3 bases; junction bases outside the gene matches: 8. The CDR3 sequence: CASSSTGGVGTDTQYF. The CDR3 DNA is TGCGCCAGCAGCTCTACAGGGGGCGTCGGGACAGATACGCAGTATTTT.

This clonotype turned up a few times. This chain joins TRBV3-1 and TRBJ1-1; no reliable D call. The V and J ends lost 4 bases and 3 bases respectively, with 12 bases between them. The length of the CDR3 is 14 residues. The germline V gene encodes CDR1 LGHDT and CDR2 YNNKEL (reference sequence). The CDR3 sequence is CASSRRTEHTEAFF. CDR3 nucleotides: TGTGCCAGCAGCCGACGGACGGAGCACACTGAAGCTTTCTTT.

The J gene is TRBJ2-7, the V gene TRBV28, with a weak D call TRBD2 (5 bases). The CDR3 is made up of 13 amino acids. CDR1 is MDHEN, CDR2 SYDVKM, per germline. V dropped 7 bases and J dropped 4 bases, with 14 bases sitting between them. Here the CDR3 reads CASIEGGDYEQYF. CDR3 bases: TGTGCCAGCATAGAGGGCGGAGATTACGAGCAGTACTTC.

The chain uses TRBV9 and TRBJ2-5, with 7 nucleotides matching TRBD2. The J call may not be correct, given that the DNA end is closer to TRBJ2-7. The CDR3 has 15 residues. Germline lookup yields CDR1 SGDLS and CDR2 YYNGEE. For the CDR3, the DNA is TGTGCCAGCAGCGTAGAAGGGACTACCCGCTCCGAGCAGTACTTC. The encoded protein is CASSVEGTTRSEQYF.

The chain combines TRBV11-2 with TRBJ2-5, with TRBD2 identical over 8 bases. The V gene end was trimmed by 0 bases and the J gene end by 2 bases; junction bases not matched to a gene: 11. Germline V lookup: CDR1 SGHAT, CDR2 FQNNGV. The CDR3 totals 18 residues. Here the CDR3 reads CASSLDGVAGNSQETQYF. Written as DNA, the CDR3 is TGTGCCAGCAGCTTAGATGGGGTAGCGGGAAACTCACAAGAGACCCAGTACTTC.

CDR3 protein: CASSLAGRESGYTF. The CDR3 nucleotides read TGCGCCAGCAGCTTGGCTGGCAGGGAGAGTGGCTACACCTTC. The rearrangement links TRBV5-1 to TRBJ1-2; D might be TRBD1 (5 bases). CDR1 and CDR2 from the germline V gene are SGHRS and YFSETQ. CDR3 length equals 14 residues. Trimming took off 0 bases at V and 7 bases at J, with 13 bases between the two ends.

The gene calls are TRBV18 and TRBJ2-3; D not resolved. Germline lookup yields CDR1 KGHSH and CDR2 LQKENI. Deletions cut 3 bases from V and 2 bases from J, with 9 bases between. CDR3 size: 14 residues. CDR3 loop: CASSPAGYTDTQYF. Here the CDR3 DNA reads TGTGCCAGCTCACCGGCTGGATACACAGATACGCAGTATTTT.

The chain joins TRBV12-3 or TRBV12-4 to TRBJ1-2; 10 bases match TRBD1. V trimming: 6 bases; J trimming: 1 base; junction bases outside the gene matches: 11. The CDR3 length is 17 residues. The DNA for the CDR3 is TGTGCCAGCAGCAACACCGGGACAGGGGCTAGTAACTATGGCTACACCTTC. Protein product: CASSNTGTGASNYGYTF.

The genes are TRBV5-1 and TRBJ1-2; 8 bases fit TRBD1. The CDR3 covers 12 residues. Germline-derived CDR1 and CDR2 are SGHRS and YFSETQ. J gave up 6 bases and V 7 bases, and 5 bases lay outside the gene matches. The CDR3 DNA is TGCGCCAGCCGGACAGGGTCGGATGGCTACACCTTC. Amino acid sequence: CASRTGSDGYTF.

The genes are TRBV6-5 and TRBJ2-2; TRBD1 matches at 10 bases. The CDR3 spans 14 residues. Germline V gene data show CDR1 as MNHEY and CDR2 as SVGAGI. J was trimmed by 9 bases and V by 6 bases; bases with no gene match: 7. The CDR3 loop is CASSTGTGVRELFF. CDR3 nucleotides: TGTGCCAGCAGCACCGGGACAGGGGTCAGGGAGCTGTTTTTT.

This clonotype was picked up a small number of times. The rearrangement links TRBV2 to TRBJ2-1; 9 nucleotides agree with TRBD2. The CDR3 loop spans 15 amino acids. Germline V lookup: CDR1 SNHLY, CDR2 FYNNEI. Unmatched junction bases numbered 6, after V lost 3 bases and J lost 6 bases. Written as DNA, the CDR3 is TGTGCCAGCAGTGAGACTAGCGGCCTCCTCAATGAGCAGTTCTTC. Amino acid sequence: CASSETSGLLNEQFF.

This sequence joins TRBV6-5 and TRBJ1-2, with unresolved D. Trimming left V 1 base short and J 3 bases short, with 21 bases between. Germline V gene data show CDR1 as MNHEY and CDR2 as SVGAGI. This CDR3 is 18 amino acids long. The CDR3 sequence: CASSYYEGLGSLDYGYTF. The CDR3, as DNA: TGTGCCAGCAGTTACTACGAAGGTTTGGGGTCTTTAGACTATGGCTACACCTTC.

This clonotype was seen more than once but under ten times. The DNA of the CDR3 is TGCAGTGCTAGTAACCCAACTTCTGAAGCTTTCTTT. Translated: CSASNPTSEAFF. The chain links TRBV20-1 to TRBJ1-1; no firm D call. Per the germline V gene, CDR1 is DFQATT and CDR2 is SNEGSKA (reference sequence). The length of the CDR3 is 12 residues. V was trimmed by 3 bases and J by 6 bases, leaving 11 bases between them.

The CDR3 nucleotides are TGTGCCAGCAGCTTCGGCAGGCCTACCTACGAGCAGTACTTC. Translated, it gives CASSFGRPTYEQYF. The chain is built from TRBV13 and TRBJ2-7, with D hard to call. V dropped 3 bases and J dropped 2 bases, with 11 bases sitting between them. The CDR3 sequence is 14 residues long. Germline V gene lookup returns CDR1 PRHDT and CDR2 FYEKMQ (reference sequence).

This rearrangement joins TRBV12-3 or TRBV12-4 to TRBJ2-1, with TRBD2 identical over 8 bases. CDR3 length equals 16 residues. Germline trimming cut 7 bases from V and 4 bases from J; bases unmatched to any gene: 12. CDR3 in DNA: TGTGCCAGCATTAAGGGAGGAGCGGGGGCTTACAATGAGCAGTTCTTC. Its protein product is CASIKGGAGAYNEQFF.